The 15 T cell receptor beta chains below all came from one sample that was sequenced in a study of T cell repertoires in cytomegalovirus infection. Each CDR3 protein gets one entry after TCRdb re-called the reads with MiXCR. The profile shows some 800,000 distinct CDR3 sequences, about 31% of them singletons. These TCRs' antigens remain unknown. Sequencing used cultured CD8+ T cells from PBMCs, obtained from culture after CMV antigen stimulation. The receptors stem from a human donor in good health (CMV status not recorded). Some clones in this sample may be carry-over from other donors' samples.

In this sample, this clonotype turned up many times. V is TRBV7-8 and J is TRBJ2-1, with D possibly matching TRBD1 (6 bases). V was trimmed by 2 bases and J by 4 bases, leaving 24 bases between them. The CDR3 runs to 19 residues. Germline V gene data show CDR1 as SGHVS and CDR2 as FQNEAQ. The CDR3 DNA sequence: TGTGCCAGCAGCTTAAGGGGGTTCGCGCAGACCCTGATGTACAATGAGCAGTTCTTC. Translating gives CASSLRGFAQTLMYNEQFF.

A few counts support this clonotype. This sequence joins TRBV14 and TRBJ2-1; 10 bases agree with TRBD2. CDR1 SGHDN and CDR2 FVKESK come from the germline V gene. CDR3 length: 16 residues. V lost 5 bases and J lost 3; bases outside the gene matches: 7. The CDR3 DNA follows: TGTGCCAGCAGCAGGCGAGGACTAGCGGTCTACAATGAGCAGTTCTTC. Residues: CASSRRGLAVYNEQFF.

The V and J genes are TRBV29-1 and TRBJ2-1, with 11 bases fitting TRBD2. This CDR3 spans 16 amino acids. The germline gives CDR1 SQVTM, CDR2 ANQGSEA. Germline trimming cut 1 base from V and 3 bases from J; bases unmatched to any gene: 5. The CDR3 loop is CSVEGLAGGLYNEQFF. In nucleotides, the CDR3 is TGCAGCGTTGAAGGGCTAGCGGGGGGCCTCTACAATGAGCAGTTCTTC.

This chain joins TRBV19 and TRBJ1-1, with D possibly matching TRBD1 (5 bases). Trimming took 8 bases from V and 1 from J, leaving 17 bases between them. The germline gives CDR1 LNHDA, CDR2 SQIVND (reference sequence). The CDR3 contains 15 residues. This CDR3 reads CASGMIDRPNTEAFF. In DNA, the CDR3 is TGTGCCAGTGGAATGATCGACAGACCGAACACTGAAGCTTTCTTT.

The V and J genes are TRBV24-1 and TRBJ1-1, with D uncertain. Trimming took 1 base from V and 4 from J, leaving 3 bases between them. CDR3 size: 12 residues. The germline V gene encodes CDR1 KGHDR and CDR2 SFDVKD. As DNA, the CDR3 is TGTGCCACCAGTGATTTAGGCACTGAAGCTTTCTTT. Translated: CATSDLGTEAFF.

This clonotype has just a few counts. V and J are TRBV9 and TRBJ2-7; 8 nucleotides agree with TRBD1. With V trimmed by 0 bases and J by 1 base, 21 bases remained unmatched. CDR1 and CDR2 (germline): SGDLS, YYNGEE. CDR3 size: 21 residues. The CDR3 loop reads CASSVVLAGGGETKRSYEQYV. The DNA of the CDR3 is TGTGCCAGCAGCGTAGTGTTGGCAGGGGGCGGCGAGACCAAAAGATCCTACGAGCAGTACGTC.

The J gene is TRBJ2-7, the V gene TRBV7-9, with D perhaps TRBD2 (6 bases). Trimming removed 5 bases from V and 3 bases from J, with 14 bases in between. Looked up from germline, CDR1 is SEHNR and CDR2 is FQNEAQ (reference sequence). The CDR3 totals 14 residues. CDR3 sequence (DNA): TGTGCCAGCAGCCCGCCGGGGGATAACTACGAGCAGTACTTC. This translates into CASSPPGDNYEQYF.

The chain employs TRBV5-4 and TRBJ2-1, with 10 nucleotides matching TRBD2. Per germline, CDR1 SGHNT and CDR2 YYREEE (reference sequence). The length of the CDR3 is 15 residues. Trimming removed 1 base from V and 9 bases from J; junction bases left unmatched: 7. This chain's CDR3 is CASSLRAGGQGEQFF. Here the CDR3 DNA reads TGTGCCAGCAGCTTGAGAGCGGGGGGGCAAGGTGAGCAGTTCTTC. Variable domain in full (rest from reference TRBV5-4 and TRBJ2-1): ETGVTQSPTHLIKTRGQQVTLRCSSQSGHNTVSWYQQALGQGPQFIFQYYREEENGRGNFPPRFSGLQFPNYSSELNVNALELDDSALYLCASSLRAGGQGEQFFGPGTRLTVL.

V is TRBV2 and J is TRBJ2-3; D remains unclear. V lost 6 bases to trimming and J lost 6 bases, with 19 bases between them. Germline V gene sequence: CDR1 SNHLY, CDR2 FYNNEI. The CDR3 consists of 15 residues. The CDR3 nucleotides read TGTGCCAGCAGGACTTTGACACCCCCTGTGGATACGCAGTATTTT. This gives the protein CASRTLTPPVDTQYF.

This clonotype was observed a single time. This chain links TRBV9 with TRBJ1-1, with D maybe TRBD1 (6 bases). The V gene lost 0 bases and the J gene lost 3 bases, with 24 bases spanning the gap. The CDR3 contains 19 residues. Germline V CDR1 and CDR2: SGDLS, YYNGEE. The chain's CDR3 is CASSVGRGWKSLPDTEAFF. The CDR3 DNA sequence: TGTGCCAGCAGCGTAGGAAGGGGGTGGAAATCATTGCCGGACACTGAAGCTTTCTTT.

There are many counts of this clonotype. The gene calls are TRBV5-8 and TRBJ1-2; D is possibly TRBD1 (5 bases). The length of the CDR3 is 13 residues. The germline V and J ends were trimmed by 0 bases and 7 bases, with 10 bases remaining between them. Germline CDR1 is SGHTS and CDR2 is YDEGEE. CDR3 nucleotides: TGTGCCAGCAGCTTGGGCAGGGCTGGTGGCTACACCTTC. It translates to CASSLGRAGGYTF.

This clonotype has only a few counts. This rearrangement joins TRBV18 to TRBJ2-5; TRBD1 matches 8 bases. J gave up 1 base and V 5 bases, and 6 bases lay outside the gene matches. Germline values: CDR1 KGHSH, CDR2 LQKENI. This CDR3 has 15 residues. The CDR3 region has the DNA TGTGCCAGCTCATCGACAGGGGAGCCCCAAGAGACCCAGTACTTC. Protein sequence: CASSSTGEPQETQYF. Drawing the rest from reference TRBV18 and TRBJ2-5, the complete variable domain is NAGVMQNPRHLVRRRGQEARLRCSPMKGHSHVYWYRQLPEEGLKFMVYLQKENIIDESGMPKERFSAEFPKEGPSILRIQQVVRGDSAAYFCASSSTGEPQETQYFGPGTRLLVL.

Comments on this clonotype: At one end the junction does not follow the germline gene, possibly because of a read error. The chain couples TRBV7-6 to TRBJ2-3; D is perhaps TRBD1 or TRBD2 (5 bases each). The V gene's germline CDR1 is SGHVS and CDR2 FNYEAQ. CDR3 length: 16 residues. CDR3 in DNA: TGTGCCAGCAGCCCAGGAGGCTGGGACCCTAACGATAAGCAGTATTTT. Protein product: CASSPGGWDPNDKQYF.

The chain employs TRBV4-1 and TRBJ1-1; D is uncertain. Trimming shortened V by 8 bases and J by 6 bases, and 19 bases separated the two germline ends. The germline gives CDR1 MGHRA, CDR2 YSYEKL. CDR3 length: 14 amino acids. The CDR3 region is CASLSSSGAAEAFF. The CDR3 coding sequence is TGCGCCAGCCTGAGTTCCTCGGGTGCAGCTGAAGCTTTCTTT.

V and J are TRBV12-3 or TRBV12-4 and TRBJ1-1; D remains ambiguous. The CDR3 is 14 amino acids. V lost 7 bases and J lost 1, with 13 bases in between. DNA for the CDR3: TGTGCCAGCACCCTCGGTCCCCCGAACACTGAAGCTTTCTTT. Translated, it gives CASTLGPPNTEAFF.